The entry that follows covers one T cell receptor beta chain sequence. The data belong to a study of blood T cell repertoires in COVID-19. Repertoires were generated with immunoSEQ multiplex PCR, while TCRdb's copy carries only in-frame clones and drops some. This sample has some 97,000 clones, with roughly 87% found just once. CDR1 and CDR2 from the germline V gene are GTSNPN and SVGIG (reference sequence). J was trimmed by 5 bases and V by 0 bases; bases with no gene match: 6. This CDR3 is built from 15 residues. The sequenced material came from peripheral blood. The chain is built from TRBV30 and TRBJ2-2; 7 bases map to TRBD2. This TCR was recovered from a young man in a cohort sampled during active COVID-19. CDR3 in amino acids: CAWSVTRGRTGELFF. The CDR3 nucleotides are TGTGCCTGGAGTGTAACGCGGGGGAGAACCGGGGAGCTGTTTTTT.